A single sample is the source of the 5 T cell receptor beta chains below, sequenced in a study of cytomegalovirus exposure and HLA in healthy donors. 60 Vbeta and 13 Jbeta primers were used in PCR. Sequencing used immunoSEQ multiplex PCR; TCRdb keeps in-frame clones, though not all of them. The sample carries about 190,000 clones, approximately 70% recorded once. Sequences were obtained from PBMCs. These receptor sequences come from a woman aged 30 to 39 in good health and CMV-seropositive.

The V and J genes are TRBV19 and TRBJ2-1; 10 bases are a match to TRBD2. The germline V gene encodes CDR1 LNHDA and CDR2 SQIVND (reference sequence). The CDR3 contains 16 residues. The V gene end was trimmed by 6 bases and the J gene end by 9 bases; junction bases not matched to a gene: 14. CDR3 protein: CASSTWGGTSAGEQFF. CDR3 in DNA: TGTGCCAGTAGCACCTGGGGAGGGACTAGCGCGGGTGAGCAGTTCTTC.

This clone has more than one count but fewer than ten. This sequence joins TRBV5-1 and TRBJ2-3; TRBD1 agrees at 7 bases. The trim removed 4 bases at V and 0 bases at J, leaving 5 bases unmatched. Germline CDR1 and CDR2: SGHRS and YFSETQ. CDR3 size: 15 residues. This CDR3 reads CASSRRDSSTDTQYF. The CDR3 DNA reads TGCGCCAGCAGCCGAAGGGACAGCAGCACAGATACGCAGTATTTT.

This chain links TRBV7-9 with TRBJ2-1; 7 positions agree with TRBD2. From germline, CDR1 is SEHNR and CDR2 FQNEAQ (reference sequence). The length of the CDR3 is 14 residues. Losses at the gene ends were 5 bases for V and 8 bases for J; bases not matched to a gene: 9. The CDR3 coding sequence is TGTGCCAGCAGCCCTGAGGGACTACCGGATGAGCAGTTCTTC. This codes for CASSPEGLPDEQFF.

CDR3: CASSFSAGEHTEAFF. CDR3 in DNA: TGTGCCAGCAGTTTCTCGGCAGGCGAACACACTGAAGCTTTCTTT. The V and J genes are TRBV6-5 and TRBJ1-1; D is unresolved. This CDR3 spans 15 amino acids. Germline CDR1 is MNHEY and CDR2 is SVGAGI. Trimming stripped 4 bases from V and 3 bases from J, with 15 bases between.

This rearrangement joins TRBV7-9 to TRBJ2-1, with 8 bases matching TRBD2. CDR3 length: 16 residues. V was pared by 4 bases and J by 2 bases, with 7 bases of the junction left unmatched. CDR1 SEHNR and CDR2 FQNEAQ come from the germline V gene (reference sequence). The CDR3 nucleotides are TGTGCCAGCAGCTCAAAGGGGACTAGTACCTACAATGAGCAGTTCTTC. Translated: CASSSKGTSTYNEQFF.